This T cell receptor (beta chain) was recorded in a study of shared clonotypes between healthy human individuals. Libraries were prepared by immunoSEQ multiplex PCR; TCRdb keeps only in-frame clonotypes and omits some of them. The table lists about 710,000 clones, 55% to 80% of them singletons. V gave up 4 bases and J gave up 2 bases; unmatched junction bases: 8. The CDR3 consists of 15 residues. The germline gives CDR1 SGDLS, CDR2 YYNGEE. This rearrangement joins TRBV9 to TRBJ2-7; 8 nucleotides line up with TRBD2. Sample: memory CD4+ T cells sorted from blood. Noted subset: CD45RA-negative fraction. The sequence was collected from a woman aged 25 to 39 in good health. CDR3 region: CASSHSGSRPYEQYF. The CDR3 region has the DNA TGTGCCAGCAGCCACAGCGGGAGTAGGCCCTACGAGCAGTACTTC.